This TCR beta chain stems from a study of blood T cell repertoires in COVID-19. The overall study: Acute-phase and convalescent COVID-19 samples originated in the United States, Italy and Spain. The analysed material was cDNA or gDNA that came from T cells, B-cell-depleted T cells, or PBMCs.

The ends were cut back, 2 bases at V and 0 bases at J, with 4 bases in the middle. The CDR3 contains 13 residues. CDR1 is SNHLY and CDR2 is FYNNEI in the germline V gene. In the original workflow: Reference gene primer amplification gave estimated nucleated cell counts. Sequencing used immunoSEQ multiplex PCR; TCRdb keeps in-frame clones, though not all of them. V and J calls and clone size are as listed in that table; D and trimming were resolved from the DNA. The table has approximately 81,000 clones, 91% seen once. The sequencing input was peripheral blood. The chain carries TRBV2 and TRBJ1-2, with no clear D. The origin of this receptor is a woman between 50 and 59 years old in a cohort sampled during active COVID-19. CDR3 sequence (DNA): TGTGCCAGCAGTGAACAGGCTAACTATGGCTACACCTTC. Amino acids: CASSEQANYGYTF.